What follows is one T cell receptor (beta chain) and its context. Using immunoSEQ multiplex PCR, the repertoire was profiled, and TCRdb retains in-frame clones only, with some absent. The data contain approximately 51,000 clones, 92% of them seen just once; the ten biggest clones take up just over 0.55%. The CDR3 loop spans 13 amino acids. Germline CDR1 reads SGHTA; CDR2 reads FQGTGA. Trimming took off 5 bases at V and 8 bases at J, with 13 bases between the two ends. The source of the sample is a study of T cell changes during pregnancy in multiple sclerosis. V is TRBV7-3 and J is TRBJ2-1; perhaps TRBD2 as D (6 bases). The origin of this receptor is a female donor with multiple sclerosis, enrolled in a pregnancy study. Sequenced material: CD4+ T cells from peripheral blood mononuclear cells, taken after pregnancy. CDR3 sequence (DNA): TGTGCCAGCAGCCTCGGAGGGGTCGATGAGCAGTTCTTC. This sequence encodes CASSLGGVDEQFF.